This entry features one T cell receptor beta chain sequence. Its antigen is as yet unknown. A J-beta primer mix and a sample-barcoded 5' primer were used in a second PCR of about 6 to 12 cycles. MiXCR, applied by TCRdb to the 5' RACE reads, yields one record per CDR3 protein. There are hundreds of thousands of distinct CDR3 sequences in the sample; about 54% occur only once, and roughly 34% lies in the top ten. The data are from a study of blood T cells in healthy people across ages. Findings and caveats of the study: A strong correlation was found between TCR beta diversity and the percentage of naive T cells.

The specimen sequenced was blood. This clonotype was obtained from a man in his sixties in good health.

The CDR3 DNA is TGTGCCAGCAGCCCCACTAGCGGGGGGGCTGGGGCCCAGTACTTC. As protein: CASSPTSGGAGAQYF. The chain recombines TRBV12-3 or TRBV12-4 with TRBJ2-7; TRBD2 matches 13 bases. CDR3 length: 15 amino acids. V trimming: 6 bases; J trimming: 10 bases; junction bases outside the gene matches: 12.